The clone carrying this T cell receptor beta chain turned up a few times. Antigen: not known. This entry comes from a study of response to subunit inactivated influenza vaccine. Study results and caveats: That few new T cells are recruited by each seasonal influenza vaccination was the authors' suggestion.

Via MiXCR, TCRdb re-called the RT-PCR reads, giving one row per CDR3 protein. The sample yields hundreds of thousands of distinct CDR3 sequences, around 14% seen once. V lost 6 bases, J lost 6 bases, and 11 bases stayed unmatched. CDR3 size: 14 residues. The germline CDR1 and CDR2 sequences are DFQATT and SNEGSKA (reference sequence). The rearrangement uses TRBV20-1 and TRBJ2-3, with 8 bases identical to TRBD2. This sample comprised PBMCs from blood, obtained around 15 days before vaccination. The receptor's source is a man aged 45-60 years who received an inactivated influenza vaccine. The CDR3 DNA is TGCAGTGCCCTCCGAGGCGGGGGGTGGGATACGCAGTATTTT. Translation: CSALRGGGWDTQYF.